This T cell receptor beta chain was observed in a study of technical replicates of blood from a handful of donors. Data came from immunoSEQ multiplex PCR; TCRdb stores just in-frame clones and leaves some out. The data show tens of thousands of clones, with 80% to 90% seen just once and roughly 5% held by the top ten. This CDR3 spans 14 amino acids. Germline-derived CDR1 and CDR2 are SGHVS and FQNEAQ. V dropped 4 bases and J dropped 0; count of bases not matched to a gene: 3. The TCR originated in a human donor in good health. Some clones in this sample may be carry-over from other donors' samples. The chain links TRBV7-8 to TRBJ2-7; 7 nucleotides match TRBD1. Material for sequencing was PBMCs. The CDR3 sequence: CASSSSGGSYEQYF. CDR3 sequence (DNA): TGTGCCAGCAGCTCGTCAGGGGGCTCCTACGAGCAGTACTTC.